This TCR beta chain was recorded in a study of T-cell reconstitution after alpha-beta-depleted transplantation in children. A library of TCRbeta sequences, prepared with unique molecular identifiers, was generated. From the PCR reads, TCRdb called clonotypes with MiXCR, one entry per CDR3 protein. This sample has around 800,000 distinct CDR3 sequences, with less than 20% found just once. V dropped 3 bases and J dropped 9; count of bases not matched to a gene: 17. Germline V gives CDR1 MDHEN, CDR2 SYDVKM. This CDR3 region has 17 residues. The sequence came from a male patient under 18 who had a stem cell transplant for acute lymphoblastic leukemia, so the T cells may come from the graft donor. The material sequenced was PBMCs, mostly from graft donor cells, taken 360 days after TCRalphabeta/CD19-depleted stem cell transplant. The chain is built from TRBV28 and TRBJ2-1; 7 bases align to TRBD2. The CDR3 here is CASSLKRTSHFTSEQFF. In DNA, the CDR3 is TGTGCCAGCAGTTTGAAGCGGACTAGTCACTTTACAAGTGAGCAGTTCTTC. The full variable domain, in which reference TRBV28 and TRBJ2-1 provide the parts outside the CDR3, is DVKVTQSSRYLVKRTGEKVFLECVQDMDHENMFWYRQDPGLGLRLIYFSYDVKMKEKGDIPEGYSVSREKKERFSLILESASTNQTSMYLCASSLKRTSHFTSEQFFGPGTRLTVL.